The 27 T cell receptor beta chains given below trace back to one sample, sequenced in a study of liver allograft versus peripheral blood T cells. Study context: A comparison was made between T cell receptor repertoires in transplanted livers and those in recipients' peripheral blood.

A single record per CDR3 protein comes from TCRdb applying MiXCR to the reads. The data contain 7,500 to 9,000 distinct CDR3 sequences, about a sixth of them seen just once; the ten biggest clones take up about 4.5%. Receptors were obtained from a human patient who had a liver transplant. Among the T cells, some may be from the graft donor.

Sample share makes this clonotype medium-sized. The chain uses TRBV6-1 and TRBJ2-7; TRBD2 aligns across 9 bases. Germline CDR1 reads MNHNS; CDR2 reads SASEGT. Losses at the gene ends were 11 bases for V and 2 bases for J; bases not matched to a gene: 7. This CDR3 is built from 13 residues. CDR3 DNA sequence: TGTGCCTTCGCAGCGGGAGGCACCTACGAGCAGTACTTC. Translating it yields CAFAAGGTYEQYF.

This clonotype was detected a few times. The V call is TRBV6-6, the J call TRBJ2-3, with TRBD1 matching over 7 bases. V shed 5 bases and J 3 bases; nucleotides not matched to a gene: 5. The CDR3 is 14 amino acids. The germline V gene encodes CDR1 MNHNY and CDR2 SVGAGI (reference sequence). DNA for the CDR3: TGTGCCAGCAGTACAGGGGTGGGGACAGATACGCAGTATTTT. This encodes CASSTGVGTDTQYF.

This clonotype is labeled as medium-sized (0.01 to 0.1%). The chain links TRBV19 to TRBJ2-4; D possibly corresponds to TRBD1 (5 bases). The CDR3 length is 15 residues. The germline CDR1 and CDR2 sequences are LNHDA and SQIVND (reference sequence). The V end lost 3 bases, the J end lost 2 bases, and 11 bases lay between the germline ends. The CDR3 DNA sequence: TGTGCCAGTAGTATCGCAGGGATGACCAAAAACATTCAGTACTTC. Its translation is CASSIAGMTKNIQYF.

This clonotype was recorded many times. The CDR3: CSAPDRQGRYNEQFF. The CDR3 DNA is TGCAGTGCCCCGGACAGACAGGGGCGCTACAATGAGCAGTTCTTC. V is TRBV20-1 and J is TRBJ2-1; 8 nucleotides agree with TRBD1. Per germline, CDR1 DFQATT and CDR2 SNEGSKA (reference sequence). This CDR3 has 15 residues. The J segment lost 3 bases and the V segment lost 6 bases, leaving 10 bases of the junction unmatched.

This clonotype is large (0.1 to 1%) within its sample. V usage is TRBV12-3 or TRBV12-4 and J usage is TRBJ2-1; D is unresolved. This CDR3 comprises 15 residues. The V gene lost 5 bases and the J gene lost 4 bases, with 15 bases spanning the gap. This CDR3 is CASSLTLVGYNEQFF. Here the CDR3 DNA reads TGTGCCAGCAGTCTCACCCTAGTGGGTTACAATGAGCAGTTCTTC.

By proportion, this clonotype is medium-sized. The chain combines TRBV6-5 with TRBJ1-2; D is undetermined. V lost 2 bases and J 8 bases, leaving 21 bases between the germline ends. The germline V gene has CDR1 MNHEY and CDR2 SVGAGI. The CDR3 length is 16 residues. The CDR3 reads CASSYGLVGQSGGYTF. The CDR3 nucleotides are TGTGCCAGCAGTTACGGTCTTGTTGGCCAGAGCGGAGGCTACACCTTC.

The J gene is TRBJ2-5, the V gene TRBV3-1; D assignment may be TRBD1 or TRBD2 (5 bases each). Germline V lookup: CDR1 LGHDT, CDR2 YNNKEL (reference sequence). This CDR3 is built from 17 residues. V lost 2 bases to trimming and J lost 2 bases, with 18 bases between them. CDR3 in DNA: TGTGCCAGCAGCCAAACGAGCGGAAGGACATTTCAAGAGACCCAGTACTTC. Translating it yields CASSQTSGRTFQETQYF.

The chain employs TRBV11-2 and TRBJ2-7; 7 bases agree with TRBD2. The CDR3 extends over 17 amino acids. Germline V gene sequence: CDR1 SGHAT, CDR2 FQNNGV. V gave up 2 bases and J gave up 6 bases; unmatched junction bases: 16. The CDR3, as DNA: TGTGCCAGCAGCTTATTAGCGGGCGGCTCCCACCACACCGAGCAGTACTTC. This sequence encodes CASSLLAGGSHHTEQYF.

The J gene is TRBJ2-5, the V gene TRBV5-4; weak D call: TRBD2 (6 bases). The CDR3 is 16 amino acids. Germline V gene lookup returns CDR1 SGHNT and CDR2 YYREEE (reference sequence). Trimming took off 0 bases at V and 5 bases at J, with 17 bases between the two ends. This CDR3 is CASSLAFAGRFETQYF. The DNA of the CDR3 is TGTGCCAGCAGCTTGGCCTTTGCAGGGAGGTTCGAGACCCAGTACTTC.

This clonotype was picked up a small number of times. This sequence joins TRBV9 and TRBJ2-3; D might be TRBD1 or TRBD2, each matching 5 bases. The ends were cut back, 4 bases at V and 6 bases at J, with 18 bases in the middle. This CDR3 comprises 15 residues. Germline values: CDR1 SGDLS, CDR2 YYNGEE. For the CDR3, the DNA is TGTGCCAGCAGCTCTCCGTGGGGTTGGGGGGATACGCAGTATTTT. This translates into CASSSPWGWGDTQYF. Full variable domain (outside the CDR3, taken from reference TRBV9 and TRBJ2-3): DSGVTQTPKHLITATGQRVTLRCSPRSGDLSVYWYQQSLDQGLQFLIQYYNGEERAKGNILERFSAQQFPDLHSELNLSSLELGDSALYFCASSSPWGWGDTQYFGPGTRLTVL.

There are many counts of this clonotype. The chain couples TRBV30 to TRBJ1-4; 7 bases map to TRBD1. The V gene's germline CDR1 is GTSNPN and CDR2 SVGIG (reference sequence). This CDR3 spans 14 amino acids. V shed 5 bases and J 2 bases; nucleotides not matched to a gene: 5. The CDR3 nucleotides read TGTGCCTGGGAGGGGGCCGGGACTAATGAAAAACTGTTTTTT. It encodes CAWEGAGTNEKLFF. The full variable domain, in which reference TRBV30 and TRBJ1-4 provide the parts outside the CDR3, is SQTIHQWPATLVQPVGSPLSLECTVEGTSNPNLYWYRQAAGRGLQLLFYSVGIGQISSEVPQNLSASRPQDRQFILSSKKLLLSDSGFYLCAWEGAGTNEKLFFGSGTQLSVL.

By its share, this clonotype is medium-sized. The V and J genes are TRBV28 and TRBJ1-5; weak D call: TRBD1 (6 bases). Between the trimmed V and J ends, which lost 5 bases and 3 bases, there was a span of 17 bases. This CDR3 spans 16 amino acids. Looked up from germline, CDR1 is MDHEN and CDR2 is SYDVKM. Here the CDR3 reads CASSLGGQAFNQPQHF. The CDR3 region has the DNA TGTGCCAGCAGTCTTGGGGGGCAGGCCTTCAATCAGCCCCAGCATTTT.

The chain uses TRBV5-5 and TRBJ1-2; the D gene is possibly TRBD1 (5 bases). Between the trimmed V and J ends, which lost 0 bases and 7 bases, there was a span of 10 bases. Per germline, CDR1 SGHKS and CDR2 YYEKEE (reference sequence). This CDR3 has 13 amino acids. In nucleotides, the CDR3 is TGTGCCAGCAGCTTGGGGGTGGGGCTTGGCTACACCTTC. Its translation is CASSLGVGLGYTF.

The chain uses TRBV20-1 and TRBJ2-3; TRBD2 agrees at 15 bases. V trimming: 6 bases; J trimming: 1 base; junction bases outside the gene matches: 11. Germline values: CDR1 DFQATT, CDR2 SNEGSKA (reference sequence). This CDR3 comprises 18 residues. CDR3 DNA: TGCAGTGCCCGTTCTGGGACTAGCGGGGGGTATGGCACAGATACGCAGTATTTT. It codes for CSARSGTSGGYGTDTQYF.

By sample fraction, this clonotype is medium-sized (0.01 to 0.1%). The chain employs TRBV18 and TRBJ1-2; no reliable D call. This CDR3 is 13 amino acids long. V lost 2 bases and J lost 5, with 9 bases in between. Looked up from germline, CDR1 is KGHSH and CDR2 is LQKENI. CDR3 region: CASSPNDKYGYTF. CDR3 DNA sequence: TGTGCCAGCTCACCAAACGACAAGTATGGCTACACCTTC. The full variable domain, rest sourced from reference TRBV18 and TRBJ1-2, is NAGVMQNPRHLVRRRGQEARLRCSPMKGHSHVYWYRQLPEEGLKFMVYLQKENIIDESGMPKERFSAEFPKEGPSILRIQQVVRGDSAAYFCASSPNDKYGYTFGSGTRLTVV.

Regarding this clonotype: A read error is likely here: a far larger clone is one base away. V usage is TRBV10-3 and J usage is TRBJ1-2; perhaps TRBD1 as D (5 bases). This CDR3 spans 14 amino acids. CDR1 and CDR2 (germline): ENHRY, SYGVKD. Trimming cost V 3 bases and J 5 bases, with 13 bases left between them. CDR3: CAISDRRGQYGYTF. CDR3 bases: TGTGCCATCAGTGACAGGAGGGGTCAATATGGCTACACCTTC.

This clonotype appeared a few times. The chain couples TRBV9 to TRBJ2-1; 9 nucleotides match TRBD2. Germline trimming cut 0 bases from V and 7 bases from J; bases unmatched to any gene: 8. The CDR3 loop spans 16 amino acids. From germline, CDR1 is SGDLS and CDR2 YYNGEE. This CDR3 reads CASSVAAGGFQNEQFF. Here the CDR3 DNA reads TGTGCCAGCAGCGTAGCAGCGGGGGGCTTCCAGAATGAGCAGTTCTTC. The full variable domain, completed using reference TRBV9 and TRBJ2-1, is DSGVTQTPKHLITATGQRVTLRCSPRSGDLSVYWYQQSLDQGLQFLIQYYNGEERAKGNILERFSAQQFPDLHSELNLSSLELGDSALYFCASSVAAGGFQNEQFFGPGTRLTVL.

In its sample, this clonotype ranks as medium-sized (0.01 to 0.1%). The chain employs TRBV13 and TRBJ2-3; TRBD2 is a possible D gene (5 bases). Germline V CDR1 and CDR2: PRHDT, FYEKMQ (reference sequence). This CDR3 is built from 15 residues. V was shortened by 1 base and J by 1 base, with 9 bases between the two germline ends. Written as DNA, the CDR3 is TGTGCCAGCAGCTTAGACGGTAGCGGCACAGATACGCAGTATTTT. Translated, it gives CASSLDGSGTDTQYF. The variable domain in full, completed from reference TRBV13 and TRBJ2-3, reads AAGVIQSPRHLIKEKRETATLKCYPIPRHDTVYWYQQGPGQDPQFLISFYEKMQSDKGSIPDRFSAQQFSDYHSELNMSSLELGDSALYFCASSLDGSGTDTQYFGPGTRLTVL.

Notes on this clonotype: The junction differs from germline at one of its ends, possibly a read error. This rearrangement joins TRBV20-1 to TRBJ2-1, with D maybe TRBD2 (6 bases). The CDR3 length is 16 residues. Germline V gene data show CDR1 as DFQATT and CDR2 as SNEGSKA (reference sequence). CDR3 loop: CSARDAGSGSYNGQFF. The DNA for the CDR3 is TGCAGTGCTAGAGATGCGGGGTCAGGGTCCTACAATGGGCAGTTCTTC.

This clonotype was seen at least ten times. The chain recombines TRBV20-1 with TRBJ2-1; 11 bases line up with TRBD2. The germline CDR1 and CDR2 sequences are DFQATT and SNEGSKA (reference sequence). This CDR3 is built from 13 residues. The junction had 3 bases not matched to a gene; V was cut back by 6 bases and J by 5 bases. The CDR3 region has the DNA TGCAGTGCAACGACTAGCGGGAACAATGAGCAGTTCTTC. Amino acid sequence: CSATTSGNNEQFF.

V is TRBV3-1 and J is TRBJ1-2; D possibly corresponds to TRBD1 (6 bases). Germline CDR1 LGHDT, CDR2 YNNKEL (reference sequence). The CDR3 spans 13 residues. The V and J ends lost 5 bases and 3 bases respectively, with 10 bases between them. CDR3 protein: CASSKGGDYGYTF. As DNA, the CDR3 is TGTGCCAGCAGCAAAGGGGGGGACTATGGCTACACCTTC.

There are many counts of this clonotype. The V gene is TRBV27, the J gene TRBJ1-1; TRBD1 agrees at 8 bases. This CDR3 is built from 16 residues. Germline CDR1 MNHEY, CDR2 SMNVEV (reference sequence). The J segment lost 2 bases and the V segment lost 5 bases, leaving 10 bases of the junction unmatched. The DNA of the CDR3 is TGTGCCAGCAGTCAGGGACAGGCTTGGTCTAACACTGAAGCTTTCTTT. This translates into CASSQGQAWSNTEAFF.

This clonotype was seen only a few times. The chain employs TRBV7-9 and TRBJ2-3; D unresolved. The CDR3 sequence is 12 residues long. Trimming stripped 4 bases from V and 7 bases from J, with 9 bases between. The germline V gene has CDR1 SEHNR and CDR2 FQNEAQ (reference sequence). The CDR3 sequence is CASSSSRNTQYF. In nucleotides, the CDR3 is TGTGCCAGCAGCTCCTCTAGGAATACGCAGTATTTT.

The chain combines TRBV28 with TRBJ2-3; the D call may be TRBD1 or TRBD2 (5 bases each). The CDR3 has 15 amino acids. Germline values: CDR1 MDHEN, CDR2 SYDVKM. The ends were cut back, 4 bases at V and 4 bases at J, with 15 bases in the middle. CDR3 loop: CASSWGNRGADTQYF. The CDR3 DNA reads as TGTGCCAGCAGTTGGGGAAACAGAGGGGCAGATACGCAGTATTTT.

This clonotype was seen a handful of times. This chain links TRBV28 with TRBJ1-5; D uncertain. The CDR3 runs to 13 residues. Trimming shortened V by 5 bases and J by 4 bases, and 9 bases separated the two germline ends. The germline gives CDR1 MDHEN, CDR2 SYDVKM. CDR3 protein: CASSPWGNQPQHF. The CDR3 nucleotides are TGTGCCAGCAGTCCCTGGGGTAATCAGCCCCAGCATTTT. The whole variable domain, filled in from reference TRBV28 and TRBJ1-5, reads DVKVTQSSRYLVKRTGEKVFLECVQDMDHENMFWYRQDPGLGLRLIYFSYDVKMKEKGDIPEGYSVSREKKERFSLILESASTNQTSMYLCASSPWGNQPQHFGDGTRLSIL.

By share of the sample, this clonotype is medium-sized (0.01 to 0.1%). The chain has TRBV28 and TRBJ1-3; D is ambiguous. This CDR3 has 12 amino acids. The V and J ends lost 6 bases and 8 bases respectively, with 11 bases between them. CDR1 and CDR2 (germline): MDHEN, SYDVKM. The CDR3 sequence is CASSPVPYTIYF. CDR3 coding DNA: TGTGCCAGCAGCCCCGTGCCATACACCATATATTTT.

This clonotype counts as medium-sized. The CDR3: CASWSLNQPQHF. The CDR3, as DNA: TGTGCCAGCTGGTCGCTCAATCAGCCCCAGCATTTT. J is TRBJ1-5 and V is TRBV28; no reliable D call. Trimming stripped 8 bases from V and 3 bases from J, with 8 bases between. Germline assignment: CDR1 MDHEN and CDR2 SYDVKM. The CDR3 has 12 amino acids. Drawing the rest from reference TRBV28 and TRBJ1-5, the complete variable domain is DVKVTQSSRYLVKRTGEKVFLECVQDMDHENMFWYRQDPGLGLRLIYFSYDVKMKEKGDIPEGYSVSREKKERFSLILESASTNQTSMYLCASWSLNQPQHFGDGTRLSIL.